This entry is about one TCR beta chain. Antigen: not known. V lost 3 bases and J lost 7; bases outside the gene matches: 2. The CDR3 has 12 residues. The germline V gene encodes CDR1 GTSNPN and CDR2 SVGIG (reference sequence). Clones were sequenced by immunoSEQ multiplex PCR, and TCRdb holds only the in-frame ones, with some missing. The table has roughly 330,000 clones, about 85% seen once. This sample is part of a study of cytomegalovirus exposure and HLA in healthy donors. At the level of the study: The 120 or so validation repertoires were produced on the same platform as the 650 to 800 repertoires of the first cohort. This was reported in a later analysis.

General study findings and limits: The investigators catalogued 150 to 200 TCR beta chains as cytomegalovirus-associated. Most TCR sequences were seen very rarely across donors, but some public TCRs occurred in many.

This TCR was recovered from a woman between 25 and 40 years old in good health and CMV-seropositive. The rearrangement uses TRBV30 and TRBJ2-1, with 8 bases identical to TRBD2. The material sequenced was PBMCs. The CDR3 bases are TGTGCCTGGAGGGGACTAGGGAATGAGCAGTTCTTC. Translated: CAWRGLGNEQFF. Full variable domain (missing parts from reference TRBV30 and TRBJ2-1): SQTIHQWPATLVQPVGSPLSLECTVEGTSNPNLYWYRQAAGRGLQLLFYSVGIGQISSEVPQNLSASRPQDRQFILSSKKLLLSDSGFYLCAWRGLGNEQFFGPGTRLTVL.